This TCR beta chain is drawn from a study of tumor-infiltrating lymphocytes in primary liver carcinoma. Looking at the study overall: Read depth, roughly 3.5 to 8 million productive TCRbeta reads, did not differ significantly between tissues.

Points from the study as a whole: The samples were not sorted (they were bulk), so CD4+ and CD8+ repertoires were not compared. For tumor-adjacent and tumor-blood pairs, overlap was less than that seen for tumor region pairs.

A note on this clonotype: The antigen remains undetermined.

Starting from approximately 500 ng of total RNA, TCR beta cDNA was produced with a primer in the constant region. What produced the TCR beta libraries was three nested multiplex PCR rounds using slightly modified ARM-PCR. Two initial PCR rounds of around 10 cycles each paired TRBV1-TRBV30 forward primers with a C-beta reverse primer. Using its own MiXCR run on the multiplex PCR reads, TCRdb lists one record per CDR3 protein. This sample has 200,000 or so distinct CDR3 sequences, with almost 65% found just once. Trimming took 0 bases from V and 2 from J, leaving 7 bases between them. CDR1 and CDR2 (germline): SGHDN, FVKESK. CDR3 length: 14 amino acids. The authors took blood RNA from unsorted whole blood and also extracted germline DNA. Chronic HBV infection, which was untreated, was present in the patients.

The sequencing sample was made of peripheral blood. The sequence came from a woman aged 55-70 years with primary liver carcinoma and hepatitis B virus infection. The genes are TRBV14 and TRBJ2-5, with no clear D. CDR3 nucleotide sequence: TGTGCCAGCAGCCAAGAGGTTAGTCAAGAGACCCAGTACTTC. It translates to CASSQEVSQETQYF.